This passage covers 13 T cell receptor beta chains from one sample sequenced in a study of T cell clonotyping in hematopoietic cell transplantation. Method: immunoSEQ multiplex PCR; TCRdb's copy keeps in-frame clones and lacks some. The data hold around 16,000 clones, with roughly 93% observed a single time. As to time point: recipient sample about 28 days before transplant, after cytoreduction. The specimen comprised peripheral blood mononuclear cells, sampled before stem cell transplant. The receptors derive from a man aged 18 to 29 with biphenotypic leukemia. Some clones in this sample may be carry-over from other donors' samples.

The J gene is TRBJ2-2, the V gene TRBV28, with TRBD2 matching 12 bases. Germline assignment: CDR1 MDHEN and CDR2 SYDVKM. V lost 6 bases to trimming and J lost 5 bases; unmatched junction nucleotides: 16. The length of the CDR3 is 19 residues. In DNA form, the CDR3 reads TGTGCCAGCAGACACTCTTTCCTAGCGGGGGGGCCGAGGACCGGGGAGCTGTTTTTT. Translated, it gives CASRHSFLAGGPRTGELFF.

The DNA for the CDR3 is TGTGCCAGCAGCTTGCGGGGGACTGAAGCTTTCTTT. Translated: CASSLRGTEAFF. The chain recombines TRBV11-1 with TRBJ1-1, with a weak D call TRBD1 (5 bases). Germline CDR1 reads SGHAT; CDR2 reads FQDESV (reference sequence). The CDR3 has 12 amino acids. Trimming took off 3 bases at V and 5 bases at J, with 7 bases between the two ends.

This chain joins TRBV2 and TRBJ2-1; D might be TRBD1 or TRBD2, each matching 5 bases. Germline CDR1 reads SNHLY; CDR2 reads FYNNEI. The ends were cut back, 5 bases at V and 10 bases at J, with 12 bases in the middle. This CDR3 contains 12 residues. CDR3 coding DNA: TGTGCCAGCAGTCGGGGACGGGGCGAGCAGTTCTTC. Amino acids: CASSRGRGEQFF.

The chain carries TRBV7-8 and TRBJ2-5; 9 bases are a match to TRBD1. V was pared by 5 bases and J by 1 base, with 11 bases of the junction left unmatched. Looked up from germline, CDR1 is SGHVS and CDR2 is FQNEAQ. The CDR3 has 17 residues. CDR3 DNA: TGTGCCAGCAGCAACTCCGGGACAGGGTATATCCAAGAGACCCAGTACTTC. It codes for CASSNSGTGYIQETQYF.

The chain has TRBV6-5 and TRBJ1-2, with a tentative D call TRBD1 (6 bases). Trimming left V 2 bases short and J 4 bases short, with 17 bases between. From germline, CDR1 is MNHEY and CDR2 SVGAGI. CDR3 size: 16 residues. In nucleotides, the CDR3 is TGTGCCAGCAGTTACATTCGACAGGAGATGAGCTATGGCTACACCTTC. Translating it yields CASSYIRQEMSYGYTF.

The chain recombines TRBV7-2 with TRBJ1-6; perhaps TRBD1 as D (6 bases). CDR3 length: 15 amino acids. V was cut by 6 bases and J by 6 bases, with 15 bases left in between. Germline values: CDR1 SGHTA, CDR2 FQGNSA. CDR3 DNA: TGTGCCAGCAGAGATCCGGGGGCCGGTAATTCACCCCTCCACTTT. Its translation is CASRDPGAGNSPLHF.

The V gene is TRBV5-1, the J gene TRBJ1-5; D gene unclear. CDR1 is SGHRS, CDR2 YFSETQ, per germline. V lost 0 bases and J lost 1, with 5 bases in between. CDR3 length equals 14 residues. CDR3 nucleotide sequence: TGCGCCAGCAGCTTGGACGGGAGCAATCAGCCCCAGCATTTT. Protein: CASSLDGSNQPQHF.

The genes are TRBV27 and TRBJ2-7, with D possibly matching TRBD2 (6 bases). This CDR3 region has 14 residues. In germline, CDR1 is MNHEY, CDR2 SMNVEV (reference sequence). Trimming took 1 base from V and 3 from J, leaving 10 bases between them. The DNA of the CDR3 is TGTGCCAGCAGTTTATTTCGCGGGGACTACGAGCAGTACTTC. This encodes CASSLFRGDYEQYF.

The V call is TRBV5-8, the J call TRBJ2-3, with TRBD2 matching over 12 bases. The CDR3 covers 17 residues. Germline trimming cut 0 bases from V and 2 bases from J; bases unmatched to any gene: 4. CDR1 is SGHTS and CDR2 is YDEGEE in the germline V gene. CDR3 bases: TGTGCCAGCAGCTTGGGGACTAGCGGGGCAGTCACAGATACGCAGTATTTT. It specifies CASSLGTSGAVTDTQYF.

The V call is TRBV7-6, the J call TRBJ2-2; D remains unclear. CDR3 length: 14 residues. The germline gives CDR1 SGHVS, CDR2 FNYEAQ. V lost 2 bases and J 4 bases, leaving 8 bases between the germline ends. The CDR3 sequence: CASSLQGFTGELFF. The CDR3 DNA reads TGTGCCAGCAGCTTACAAGGGTTCACCGGGGAGCTGTTTTTT.

The gene calls are TRBV4-1 and TRBJ1-2, with 11 bases identical to TRBD1. Germline CDR1 MGHRA, CDR2 YSYEKL. J was trimmed by 8 bases and V by 4 bases; bases with no gene match: 12. The CDR3 totals 16 residues. The CDR3 is CASSLTPGQGERGYTF. Here the CDR3 DNA reads TGCGCCAGCAGCCTCACTCCGGGACAGGGGGAGAGGGGCTACACCTTC.

V is TRBV2 and J is TRBJ1-4; weak D call: TRBD1 (5 bases). This CDR3 comprises 15 residues. The V and J ends lost 3 bases and 6 bases respectively, with 14 bases between them. Germline V gene lookup returns CDR1 SNHLY and CDR2 FYNNEI. CDR3 DNA sequence: TGTGCCAGCAGTGACATAGCCCTAGGGGATGAAAAACTGTTTTTT. Translated, it gives CASSDIALGDEKLFF.

This chain joins TRBV5-1 and TRBJ2-5, with a possible D match to TRBD1 (5 bases). Germline CDR1 is SGHRS and CDR2 is YFSETQ. The CDR3 consists of 14 residues. V was cut by 4 bases and J by 4 bases, with 14 bases left in between. CDR3 region: CASSPTGSGETQYF. The DNA for the CDR3 is TGCGCCAGCAGCCCCACAGGTTCGGGAGAGACCCAGTACTTC.